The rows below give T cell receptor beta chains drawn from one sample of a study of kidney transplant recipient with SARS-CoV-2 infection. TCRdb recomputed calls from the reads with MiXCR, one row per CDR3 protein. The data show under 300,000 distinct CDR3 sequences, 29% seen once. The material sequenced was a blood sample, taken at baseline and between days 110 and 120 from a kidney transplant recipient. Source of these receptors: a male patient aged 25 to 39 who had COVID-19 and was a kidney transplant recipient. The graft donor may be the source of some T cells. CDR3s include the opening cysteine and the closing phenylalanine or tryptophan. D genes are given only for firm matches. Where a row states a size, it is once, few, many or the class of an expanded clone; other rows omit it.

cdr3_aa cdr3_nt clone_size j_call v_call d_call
CASSSEYTLRKAYGYTF TGTGCCAGCAGCAGTGAGTACACCCTTCGAAAGGCCTATGGCTACACCTTC NA TRBJ1-2 TRBV3-1 NA
CASIGTGGKNIQYF TGTGCCAGCATTGGAACAGGGGGTAAAAACATTCAGTACTTC NA TRBJ2-4 TRBV2 TRBD1
CSAGVGLFRRTYGYTF TGCAGTGCTGGGGTTGGGCTGTTTCGAAGGACCTATGGCTACACCTTC NA TRBJ1-2 TRBV20-1 NA
CASSQYLGETQYF TGTGCCAGCAGCCAATATCTAGGGGAGACCCAGTACTTC NA TRBJ2-5 TRBV14 NA
CASSTLTKCRKTYGYTF TGTGCCAGCAGCACACTTACTAAGTGCCGAAAGACCTATGGCTACACCTTC many TRBJ1-2 TRBV7-7 NA
CARRLAGGPGSYNEQFF TGTGCCAGGAGACTAGCGGGAGGGCCAGGGTCCTACAATGAGCAGTTCTTC few TRBJ2-1 TRBV2 TRBD2
CASSYTGLAGDNEQFF TGTGCCAGCAGTTACACAGGACTAGCGGGGGACAATGAGCAGTTCTTC few TRBJ2-1 TRBV6-6 TRBD2
CATSRGDRVSGDEQYF TGTGCCACCAGCAGAGGGGACAGGGTTTCGGGCGACGAGCAGTACTTC many TRBJ2-7 TRBV15 TRBD1
CASSHDGSSSTDTQYF TGTGCCAGCAGTCACGACGGGAGCTCTAGCACAGATACGCAGTATTTT NA TRBJ2-3 TRBV2 NA
CASSFPPTSGSRDTQYF TGTGCCAGCAGCTTTCCTCCCACTAGCGGGAGTCGGGATACGCAGTATTTT many TRBJ2-3 TRBV7-9 TRBD2
CASSLTAATEQFF TGTGCCAGCAGCTTGACAGCGGCCACTGAGCAGTTCTTC many TRBJ2-1 TRBV5-6 NA
CSARRDSETQYF TGCAGTGCTAGAAGGGATTCGGAGACCCAGTACTTC few TRBJ2-5 TRBV20-1 NA
CASSIQGSGNEQFF TGTGCCAGTAGTATCCAGGGGTCTGGGAATGAGCAGTTCTTC many TRBJ2-1 TRBV19 NA
CSAYVKLFRKTYGYTF TGCAGTGCTTATGTTAAGCTGTTTCGAAAGACCTATGGCTACACCTTC many TRBJ1-2 TRBV20-1 NA
CASSYRCTLRKTYGYTF TGTGCCAGCAGCTATCGCTGCACCCTTCGAAAGACCTATGGCTACACCTTC many TRBJ1-2 TRBV3-1 NA
CAWGSDRGNIQYF TGTGCCTGGGGATCGGACAGGGGAAACATTCAGTACTTC few TRBJ2-4 TRBV30 TRBD1
CASSSVDRDNQPQHF TGTGCCAGCAGTTCCGTTGACAGGGACAATCAGCCCCAGCATTTT many TRBJ1-5 TRBV27 TRBD1
CASSYRGGFNTEAFF TGTGCCAGCAGTTACAGGGGGGGTTTCAACACTGAAGCTTTCTTT many TRBJ1-1 TRBV6-6 NA
CASSVLYTLRKTYGYTF TGTGCCAGCAGCGTACTCTACACCCTTCGAAAGACCTATGGCTACACCTTC many TRBJ1-2 TRBV3-1 NA
CASSRIQNTGELFF TGTGCCAGCAGCCGGATTCAAAACACCGGGGAGCTGTTTTTT many TRBJ2-2 TRBV12-3/TRBV12-4 NA
CASRGCIATVMQDTQYF TGTGCCAGCAGAGGTTGTATAGCTACAGTCATGCAAGATACGCAGTATTTT many TRBJ2-3 TRBV21-1 NA
CASSQGWTGELFF TGCGCCAGCAGTCAGGGTTGGACCGGGGAGCTGTTTTTT many TRBJ2-2 TRBV4-3 NA
CASSIGDRGQETQYF TGTGCCAGTAGTATCGGGGACAGGGGCCAAGAGACCCAGTACTTC few TRBJ2-5 TRBV19 TRBD1
CASSPWHDEQYF TGTGCCAGCAGTCCCTGGCACGACGAGCAGTACTTC many TRBJ2-7 TRBV11-2 NA
CATSRNPGLQETQYF TGTGCCACCAGCAGAAATCCCGGACTTCAGGAGACCCAGTACTTC few TRBJ2-5 TRBV15 NA
CASMNKYSRKTYGYTF TGTGCCAGCATGAATAAGTACTCAAGAAAGACCTATGGCTACACCTTC many TRBJ1-2 TRBV9 NA
CASSSQGVRTNEKLFF TGTGCCAGCTCTAGTCAGGGGGTGAGAACTAATGAAAAACTGTTTTTT few TRBJ1-4 TRBV6-5 TRBD1
CASRANSGTGGETQYF TGTGCCAGCAGAGCCAACTCCGGGACAGGGGGGGAGACCCAGTACTTC many TRBJ2-5 TRBV2 TRBD1
CASRAESGQKDTQYF TGTGCCAGCAGAGCAGAATCGGGACAGAAGGATACGCAGTATTTT many TRBJ2-3 TRBV6-5 TRBD1
CASSVGWVVRKTYGYTF TGTGCCAGCAGCGTGGGGTGGGTCGTTAGAAAGACCTATGGCTACACCTTC many TRBJ1-2 TRBV16 NA
CASSILGRSRKTYGYTF TGTGCCAGCAGTATATTGGGACGCTCTAGAAAGACCTATGGCTACACCTTC many TRBJ1-2 TRBV6-8 NA
CASVPVHPRKTYGYTF TGTGCCAGCGTACCCGTTCATCCACGAAAGACCTATGGCTACACCTTC many TRBJ1-2 TRBV5-8 NA
CASSYHDESSSTEAFF TGTGCCAGCAGTTACCACGACGAGTCTTCGAGCACTGAAGCTTTCTTT many TRBJ1-1 TRBV6-5 NA
CASSSEEGRGTDTQYF TGTGCCAGCAGCTCGGAGGAGGGCCGCGGGACAGATACGCAGTATTTT few TRBJ2-3 TRBV5-4 NA
CASSSAGQVGPQHF TGTGCCAGCAGCTCGGCCGGACAGGTCGGGCCCCAGCATTTT many TRBJ1-5 TRBV7-9 TRBD1
CASGDEERQPQHF TGTGCCAGCGGAGATGAAGAACGTCAGCCCCAGCATTTT many TRBJ1-5 TRBV6-5 NA
CSAMGPGQGVEQFF TGCAGTGCTATGGGGCCGGGACAGGGGGTTGAGCAGTTCTTC NA TRBJ2-1 TRBV20-1 TRBD1
CASRLDRGGEKLFF TGTGCCAGCAGATTGGACAGGGGAGGAGAAAAACTGTTTTTT many TRBJ1-4 TRBV6-5 TRBD1
CASSYYSDTQYF TGTGCCAGCAGCTATTACTCAGATACGCAGTATTTT many TRBJ2-3 TRBV6-2/TRBV6-3 NA
CASMGGGQDGNTIYF TGCGCCAGCATGGGAGGCGGACAGGATGGAAACACCATATATTTT medium-sized TRBJ1-3 TRBV10-2 TRBD1
CASSQEPDRLHEQYF TGCGCCAGCAGCCAGGAACCCGACAGATTGCACGAGCAGTACTTC many TRBJ2-7 TRBV4-3 NA
CASVGKSVRKTYGYTF TGCGCCAGCGTAGGGAAATCGGTTCGAAAGACCTATGGCTACACCTTC many TRBJ1-2 TRBV5-1 NA
CASKVWYPRKTYGYTF TGTGCCAGCAAAGTCTGGTACCCAAGAAAGACCTATGGCTACACCTTC NA TRBJ1-2 TRBV9 NA